These T cell receptor beta chains were read from a single sample in a study of blood T cells in healthy people across ages. MiXCR was run by TCRdb on the 5' RACE reads, yielding one entry per CDR3 protein. The data hold about 830,000 distinct CDR3 sequences, with 55% to 75% observed a single time. Sequenced: blood. These receptors came from a man between 25 and 39 years old in good health. Each CDR3 is given with its conserved first and last residue. The D gene is left open where the match is weak. Clone size, where shown, is once, few, many, or a class for clones that have expanded.

abundance: few; d_gene: -; j_gene: TRBJ1-2; v_gene: TRBV5-1; CDR3aa: CASSSDGDYGYTF; CDR3nt: TGCGCCAGCAGCTCTGACGGTGACTATGGCTACACCTTC
abundance: -; d_gene: TRBD2; j_gene: TRBJ2-1; v_gene: TRBV10-3; CDR3aa: CAIGTSSGRVDNEQFF; CDR3nt: TGTGCCATCGGAACATCTAGCGGGAGGGTAGACAATGAGCAGTTCTTC
abundance: -; d_gene: -; j_gene: TRBJ1-1; v_gene: TRBV20-1; CDR3aa: CSARVYVDTEAFF; CDR3nt: TGCAGTGCTAGAGTGTACGTCGACACTGAAGCTTTCTTT
abundance: -; d_gene: -; j_gene: TRBJ2-3; v_gene: TRBV7-3; CDR3aa: CASSVRPITDTQYF; CDR3nt: TGTGCCAGCAGCGTAAGGCCCATCACAGATACGCAGTATTTT
abundance: -; d_gene: -; j_gene: TRBJ2-3; v_gene: TRBV29-1; CDR3aa: CSVDIDLADTQYF; CDR3nt: TGCAGCGTAGACATCGACCTGGCAGATACGCAGTATTTT
abundance: -; d_gene: TRBD2; j_gene: TRBJ2-1; v_gene: TRBV29-1; CDR3aa: CSGRSGRALPYNEQFF; CDR3nt: TGCAGCGGTCGTAGCGGGAGGGCCCTACCCTACAATGAGCAGTTCTTC
abundance: -; d_gene: -; j_gene: TRBJ1-1; v_gene: TRBV29-1; CDR3aa: CSAVGDGTEAFF; CDR3nt: TGCAGCGCAGTGGGGGATGGCACTGAAGCTTTCTTT
abundance: once; d_gene: -; j_gene: TRBJ1-5; v_gene: TRBV20-1; CDR3aa: CSARKAGQQPQHF; CDR3nt: TGCAGTGCTAGAAAGGCAGGGCAACAGCCCCAGCATTTT
abundance: few; d_gene: -; j_gene: TRBJ2-7; v_gene: TRBV10-3; CDR3aa: CAISPTQEPTYEQYF; CDR3nt: TGTGCCATCAGCCCGACGCAGGAGCCCACCTACGAGCAGTACTTC
abundance: few; d_gene: TRBD1; j_gene: TRBJ1-6; v_gene: TRBV5-1; CDR3aa: CASSNGQGAYNSPLHF; CDR3nt: TGCGCCAGCAGCAACGGACAGGGTGCTTATAATTCACCCCTCCACTTT
abundance: -; d_gene: TRBD1; j_gene: TRBJ1-2; v_gene: TRBV20-1; CDR3aa: CSARGYTLGQGARGYTF; CDR3nt: TGCAGTGCTAGAGGTTACACGCTGGGACAGGGGGCGCGTGGCTACACCTTC
abundance: once; d_gene: TRBD1; j_gene: TRBJ2-7; v_gene: TRBV28; CDR3aa: CASNRQGANEQYF; CDR3nt: TGTGCCAGCAATCGACAGGGGGCTAATGAGCAGTACTTC
abundance: -; d_gene: -; j_gene: TRBJ1-2; v_gene: TRBV28; CDR3aa: CASTNLGTSYGYTF; CDR3nt: TGTGCCAGCACCAATTTAGGGACATCCTATGGCTACACCTTC
abundance: -; d_gene: TRBD2; j_gene: TRBJ2-1; v_gene: TRBV7-8; CDR3aa: CASSLALAEAGFPYNEQFF; CDR3nt: TGTGCCAGCAGCTTAGCGCTAGCGGAAGCTGGTTTCCCCTACAATGAGCAGTTCTTC
abundance: -; d_gene: TRBD1; j_gene: TRBJ1-4; v_gene: TRBV4-2; CDR3aa: CASSRQGGGGEKLFF; CDR3nt: TGTGCCAGCAGCCGACAGGGGGGAGGGGGTGAAAAACTGTTTTTT
abundance: once; d_gene: TRBD1; j_gene: TRBJ1-2; v_gene: TRBV6-1; CDR3aa: CASTTGNYGYTF; CDR3nt: TGTGCCAGCACGACAGGGAACTATGGCTACACCTTC
abundance: -; d_gene: TRBD2; j_gene: TRBJ2-5; v_gene: TRBV5-1; CDR3aa: CASSLRGEGEQYF; CDR3nt: TGCGCCAGCAGCTTGCGCGGGGAGGGAGAGCAGTACTTC
abundance: -; d_gene: -; j_gene: TRBJ1-2; v_gene: TRBV29-1; CDR3aa: CSVGTTLEAVGYTF; CDR3nt: TGCAGCGTTGGGACGACCCTTGAGGCAGTTGGCTACACCTTC
abundance: few; d_gene: -; j_gene: TRBJ2-5; v_gene: TRBV4-2; CDR3aa: CASSQDTLTQETQYF; CDR3nt: TGTGCCAGCAGCCAAGATACCCTGACCCAAGAGACCCAGTACTTC
abundance: few; d_gene: TRBD1; j_gene: TRBJ1-2; v_gene: TRBV7-2; CDR3aa: CASSSLGLGQGYGYTF; CDR3nt: TGTGCCAGCAGCTCCCTTGGCTTAGGACAGGGATATGGCTACACCTTC
abundance: few; d_gene: TRBD1; j_gene: TRBJ1-6; v_gene: TRBV14; CDR3aa: CASSHALRDRRYNSPLHF; CDR3nt: TGTGCCAGCAGCCACGCTCTCCGGGACAGACGCTATAATTCACCCCTCCACTTT
abundance: -; d_gene: -; j_gene: TRBJ1-2; v_gene: TRBV7-9; CDR3aa: CASSLRGGGTYGYTF; CDR3nt: TGTGCCAGCAGCCTACGAGGGGGGGGGACCTATGGCTACACCTTC